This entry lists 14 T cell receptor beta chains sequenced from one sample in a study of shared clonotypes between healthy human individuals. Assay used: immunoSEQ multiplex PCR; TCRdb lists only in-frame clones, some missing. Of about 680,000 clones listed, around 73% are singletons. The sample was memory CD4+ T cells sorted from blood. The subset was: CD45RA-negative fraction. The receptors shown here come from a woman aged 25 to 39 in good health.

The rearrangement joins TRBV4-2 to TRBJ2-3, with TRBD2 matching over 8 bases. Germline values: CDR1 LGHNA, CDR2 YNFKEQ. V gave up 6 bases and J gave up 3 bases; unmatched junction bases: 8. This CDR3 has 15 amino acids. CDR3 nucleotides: TGTGCCAGCAGTCCAGCGGGGGAGGGGACAGATACGCAGTATTTT. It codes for CASSPAGEGTDTQYF.

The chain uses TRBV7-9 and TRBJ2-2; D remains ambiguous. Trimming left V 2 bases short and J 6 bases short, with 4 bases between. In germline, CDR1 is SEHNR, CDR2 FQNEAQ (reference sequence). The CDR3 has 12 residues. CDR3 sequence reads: CASSLTSGELFF. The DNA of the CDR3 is TGTGCCAGCAGCTTAACCTCCGGGGAGCTGTTTTTT.

CDR3: CASSPTRFTEAFF. As DNA, the CDR3 is TGTGCCAGCAGCCCTACAAGGTTTACTGAAGCTTTCTTT. The J gene is TRBJ1-1, the V gene TRBV28; D is unresolved. The ends were cut back, 6 bases at V and 5 bases at J, with 13 bases in the middle. The length of the CDR3 is 13 residues. Germline CDR1 MDHEN, CDR2 SYDVKM.

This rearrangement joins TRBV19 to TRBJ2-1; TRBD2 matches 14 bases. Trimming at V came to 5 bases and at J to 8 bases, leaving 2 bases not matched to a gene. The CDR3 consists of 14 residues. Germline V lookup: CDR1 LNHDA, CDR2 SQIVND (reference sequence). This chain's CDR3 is CASSVGLAGDEQFF. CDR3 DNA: TGTGCCAGTAGTGTGGGACTAGCGGGAGATGAGCAGTTCTTC.

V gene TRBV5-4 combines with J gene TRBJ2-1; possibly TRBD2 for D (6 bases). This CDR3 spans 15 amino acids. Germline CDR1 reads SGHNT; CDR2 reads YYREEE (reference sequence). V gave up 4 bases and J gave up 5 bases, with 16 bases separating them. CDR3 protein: CASSVVADHNNEQFF. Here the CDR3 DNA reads TGTGCCAGCAGCGTGGTAGCGGACCACAACAATGAGCAGTTCTTC.

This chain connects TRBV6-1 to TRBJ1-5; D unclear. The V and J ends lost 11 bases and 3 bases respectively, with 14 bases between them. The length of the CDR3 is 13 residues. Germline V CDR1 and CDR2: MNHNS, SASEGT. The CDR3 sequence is CAGAPRDNQPQHF. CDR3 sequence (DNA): TGTGCCGGAGCACCCAGAGACAATCAGCCCCAGCATTTT.

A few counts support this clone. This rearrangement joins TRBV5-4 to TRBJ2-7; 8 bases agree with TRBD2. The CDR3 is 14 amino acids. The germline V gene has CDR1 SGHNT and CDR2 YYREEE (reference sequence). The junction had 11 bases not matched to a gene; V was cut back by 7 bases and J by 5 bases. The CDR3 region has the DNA TGTGCCAGCGCGGCGGGAGGCCCTTTCGACGAGCAGTACTTC. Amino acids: CASAAGGPFDEQYF.

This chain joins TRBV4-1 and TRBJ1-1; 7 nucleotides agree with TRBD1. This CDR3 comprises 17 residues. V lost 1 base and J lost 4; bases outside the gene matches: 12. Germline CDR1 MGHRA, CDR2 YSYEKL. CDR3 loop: CASSQGPGTEWPTEAFF. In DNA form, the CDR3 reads TGCGCCAGCAGCCAAGGCCCTGGGACAGAATGGCCCACTGAAGCTTTCTTT.

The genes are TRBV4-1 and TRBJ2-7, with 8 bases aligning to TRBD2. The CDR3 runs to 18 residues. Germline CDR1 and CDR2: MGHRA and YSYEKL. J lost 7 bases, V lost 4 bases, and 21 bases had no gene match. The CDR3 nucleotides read TGCGCCAGCAGCCCGATCGGGGGTAGCGGGATTCCTCTCTGGGAGCAGTACTTC. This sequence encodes CASSPIGGSGIPLWEQYF.

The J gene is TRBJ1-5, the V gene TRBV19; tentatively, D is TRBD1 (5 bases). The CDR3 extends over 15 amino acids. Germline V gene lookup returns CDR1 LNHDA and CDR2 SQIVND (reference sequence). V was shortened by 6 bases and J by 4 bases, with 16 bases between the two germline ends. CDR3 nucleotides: TGTGCCAGTAGGGGAGGACAAGCCGGGAATCAGCCCCAGCATTTT. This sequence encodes CASRGGQAGNQPQHF.

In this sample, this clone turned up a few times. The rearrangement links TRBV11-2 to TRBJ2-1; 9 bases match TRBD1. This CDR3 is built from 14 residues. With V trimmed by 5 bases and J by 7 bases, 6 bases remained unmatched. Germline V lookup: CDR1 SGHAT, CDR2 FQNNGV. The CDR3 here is CASSDRTGANEQFF. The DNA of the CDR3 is TGTGCCAGCAGCGACCGGACAGGGGCTAATGAGCAGTTCTTC.

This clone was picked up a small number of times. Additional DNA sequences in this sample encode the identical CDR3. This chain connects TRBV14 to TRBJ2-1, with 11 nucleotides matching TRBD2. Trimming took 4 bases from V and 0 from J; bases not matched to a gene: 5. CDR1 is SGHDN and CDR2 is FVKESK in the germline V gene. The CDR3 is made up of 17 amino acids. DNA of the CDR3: TGTGCCAGCAGCCTCGGGACTAGCGGTAGCTCCTACAATGAGCAGTTCTTC. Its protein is CASSLGTSGSSYNEQFF.

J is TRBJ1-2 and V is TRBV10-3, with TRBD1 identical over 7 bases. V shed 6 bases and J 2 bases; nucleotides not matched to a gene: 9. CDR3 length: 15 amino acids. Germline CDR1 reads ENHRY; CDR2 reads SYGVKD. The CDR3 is CAIRDRDRQNYGYTF. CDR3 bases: TGTGCCATCAGGGACCGGGACAGACAGAACTATGGCTACACCTTC.

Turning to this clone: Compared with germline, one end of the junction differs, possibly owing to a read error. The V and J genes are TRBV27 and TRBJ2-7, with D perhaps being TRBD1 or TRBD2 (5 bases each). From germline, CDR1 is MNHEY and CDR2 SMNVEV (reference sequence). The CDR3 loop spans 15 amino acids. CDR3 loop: CASSSRDGGSHEQYF. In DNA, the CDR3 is TGTGCCAGCAGTTCCCGGGACGGAGGCTCCCACGAGCAGTACTTC.